This TCR beta chain was identified during a study of shared clonotypes between healthy human individuals. Points from the study as a whole: The naive CD4 repertoires of a handful of donors were compared, and roughly 5% of clonotypes were shared.

Everyone who donated was a Caucasian adult who lived in Nashville, Tennessee. Into CD45RA+ naive and CD45RA-negative memory subsets, the CD4+ cells were split. Original processing notes: Junction-only immunoSEQ sequences carried no quality scores, so filtering differed. The repertoire was sequenced with immunoSEQ multiplex PCR; TCRdb's copy has only in-frame clones and lacks some. V, J and clone size reflect that table, while D and trimming were determined from the DNA. The repertoire holds 1,400,000 or so clones, with less than 99% as singletons. For this clone: What it binds is unknown. Other DNA variants within this sample encode the same CDR3.

This clonotype was obtained from a man aged 25 to 40 in good health. Sequencing was carried out using naive CD4+ T cells sorted from blood. Subset here: CD45RA+ positively selected.

The DNA for the CDR3 is TGTGCCAGCTCCCCGGGCACTATGAACACTGAAGCTTTCTTT. Encoded protein: CASSPGTMNTEAFF. This chain connects TRBV18 to TRBJ1-1; D is uncertain. There are 14 residues in the CDR3. Looked up from germline, CDR1 is KGHSH and CDR2 is LQKENI. V gave up 6 bases and J gave up 0 bases, with 11 bases separating them.